This T cell receptor gamma chain was obtained from a study of intestinal T cells in coeliac disease (dated by TCRdb to the early 2020s). Background for the entire study: In the TRG cohort, coeliac patients were much younger than controls, with a mean age of roughly 15 years compared with about 52 years. A second, larger TCR-gamma (TRG) cohort comprised duodenal biopsies from 35 or so coeliac disease patients and fewer than 25 non-coeliac controls. In the TCR-delta (TRD) cohort, there were duodenal biopsies from roughly 11 coeliac disease patients and roughly 11 non-coeliac controls.

Taken from cysteine to phenylalanine, the CDR3 has 15 residues. Of all the DNA, just the CDR3 is kept, 45 bases in frame from base 1. Looking up the germline V gene yields CDR1 VENAVY and CDR2 YDSYNSRV. For each case, genomic DNA was extracted from ten 5-um FFPE scrolls with the QIAamp DNA FFPE tissue kit. To test whether coeliac disease can be classified from the TCR repertoire, the study used fully anonymised formalin-fixed paraffin-embedded duodenal biopsies that were not needed for diagnosis. Beyond this particular receptor, the publication reports: Age was significantly different between the coeliac and control groups, but splitting the analysis by age did not give a significant classification. Of roughly 54 biopsies, around 51 (94.4%) were correctly classified by TRG clustering, and a leave-one-out accuracy of about 90% was reported. Repeated CDR3 amino acid sequences could not be distinguished from PCR duplicates. All 22 biopsies in training were correctly classified by TRD kmer-based clustering, and a leave-one-out accuracy of 91% was reported. FFPE-derived DNA was found to be relatively degraded, and loss of a proportion of TCR sequences in each sample was likely caused by this degradation.

Libraries were built with multiplex PCR. The sample was run on an Ion Torrent PGM. TRG repertoires were amplified from around 0.2 ug of biopsy DNA with the LymphoTrack kit, in which Illumina adapters are carried by the primers. TRG amplicons were purified using AMPure XP beads, were quantified on a 2100 Bioanalyzer, and were pooled equimolarly. An Ion PGM instrument was used to sequence the TRG libraries. From the authors' description of their analysis: Reads in which more than 10% of nucleotides fell below the per-patient third-quartile quality score were removed with FastX. Alignment of reads was performed with IMGT/HighV-QUEST so that V, D and J genes were assigned, CDR3 regions were identified and functionality was assessed. Sequences were converted to amino acids, and every sequence predicted to be non-functional was removed. CDR3s were broken into kmers both with and without positional annotation, kmer frequencies were analysed by PCA, and samples were clustered using each of the 1023 combinations of PCs 1-10. Leave-one-out cross-validation was used to validate the classification, with parameters re-optimised on the remaining samples in each round. Shannon diversity was computed with the vegan R package from repeated random subsamples equal to the lowest read count. With CATT, TCRdb called clones again from the public reads; duplicate DNA rows were later joined. Clone size and V and J calls follow TCRdb, not the original study. In this sample the table shows 2,000 or so gamma-chain clones, about 50% of which occur a single time. Clones ranked in the top ten supply under 7.5% of the sample.

Notes on this clone: Its antigen is not yet known. Nothing much larger sits one base from this clone, and base qualities are not available.

The sequence links TRGV8 to TRGJ1 or TRGJ2. This sequence was found in a human donor with celiac disease. The material sequenced was a duodenal biopsy. The encoded CDR3 is CAPGIGRRWSYKKLF. Here is the DNA: TGTGCACCTGGGATAGGCCGGAGGTGGAGTTATAAGAAACTCTTT.